This TCR beta chain comes out of a study of T cells in Graves' hyperthyroidism and ophthalmopathy (dated by TCRdb to between 2017 and 2020). General notes on the study: Peripheral blood was sampled at the time of initial diagnosis, prior to any treatment. Following sampling, methimazole starting at 30 mg daily was given to hyperthyroidism patients, and high-dose intravenous methylprednisolone was given to ophthalmopathy patients. The paper describes TCR Vbeta CDR3 sequencing of around 140 peripheral blood samples, made up of roughly 40 ophthalmopathy patients, 70 to 80 hyperthyroidism patients and some 17 progressor patients. The 75 to 100 discovery patients were divided at random into training and test sets in a 7:3 ratio. A discovery cohort of about a hundred patients, 43 with Graves' ophthalmopathy and about 58 with stable Graves' hyperthyroidism, was used to find distinguishing TCR V-J signatures. An independent validation cohort of 18 to 20 hyperthyroidism patients and approximately 17 patients who later progressed to ophthalmopathy tested prospective prediction of ophthalmopathy. In addition, the study compared T-cell repertoires in thyroid tissue and in blood from roughly six Graves' hyperthyroidism patients.

The cysteine opens and the phenylalanine closes a CDR3 of 14 amino acids. This entry keeps only the CDR3 DNA: 42 bases, framed from base 1. The germline V gene supplies CDR1 SGHRS and CDR2 YFSETQ. Between the V and J ends, shortened by 4 bases and 5 bases respectively, the junction contains 16 bases. The TCR beta CDR3 regions were amplified from the RNA transcripts. The TCR CDR3 was subjected to a first round of RT-PCR using the HTBI primer set and the Qiagen OneStep RT-PCR kit. A second multiplex PCR round built the libraries, followed by size selection and purification. The libraries were sequenced on an Illumina HiSeq2000 using paired-end 100 bp reads. The study's own analysis went as follows. Raw data were processed with SOAPnuke, discarding reads with adapters, uncalled bases, mean Phred below 15, or no exact constant-primer or identifier match. High-quality paired reads were merged with COPE v1.2.5, and unique nucleotide sequences were defined as clonotypes. MiTCR v1.1 was used to align the clonotypes against IMGT TRBV, TRBD and TRBJ reference segments. Analysis was restricted to V-J combinations with a frequency above 0.0001, which covered 99.2% of repertoires. The TCS score was defined as F50 (clonal expansion) divided by E x V (chaos), with BLOSUM62-based TCRdist calculated between CDR3 peptides within each V-J. Welch's t-statistics and random forest reduced around 550 V-J features to 10 to 15, which were used in a naive Bayes classifier (R e1071). TCRdb itself trimmed the public reads at Q25 with fastp, ran MiXCR and retained productive beta chains. When rows share a CDR3 protein, they turn into one entry using the most common DNA and genes. TCRdb assigned the V and J calls; the authors' analysis was not used. This sample is represented by about 270,000 distinct CDR3 sequences; 20% to 25% of them were singletons. The ten top clones hold around 62% of the sample.

Ophthalmopathy patients had moderately to severely active disease, Clinical Activity Score of at least 3, NOSPECS grade of at least 4, and duration under 3 months. Patients with uncontrolled infections, other autoimmune diseases, pregnancy or lactation were excluded. Diagnoses were established on the basis of clinical symptoms, serum thyroxine and TRAb, thyroid ultrasound, and orbital computed tomography. PBMCs were separated from around 9.1 ml of fresh peripheral blood using Ficoll-Paque density gradient centrifugation. Total RNA was extracted with Trizol reagent, and quality was checked on an Agilent 2100 Bioanalyzer. Summary of the overall study and its limitations: No statistical method was used to fix the sample size in advance, and group allocation was not hidden from the investigators. Ophthalmopathy was separated from stable hyperthyroidism by a 13 V-J signature model, with approximately 89% sensitivity and 81% to 82% specificity obtained in cross-validation and 80%/75% obtained in testing. Most expanded thyroid clonotypes (frequency above 0.001) were also detected in blood, suggesting blood repertoires may reflect thyroid immune responses. During validation, the model predicted progression to ophthalmopathy a median of about 6.5 months ahead of onset, with around 71% sensitivity and 72.22% specificity.

There are a few counts of this clonotype. Which antigen it targets is not known. Per-base quality was not reported, and no clone a single base away is much larger than it. Sequenced sample: blood. The rearranged segments are TRBV5-1 and TRBJ2-7, with TRBD2 as a weak D call on 6 bases. This receptor was obtained from a man aged 25-45 years with Graves' ophthalmopathy. The bases are TGCGCCAGCAGCCAGGACCCGGGAGTCGACGAGCAGTACTTC. This translates into CASSQDPGVDEQYF.